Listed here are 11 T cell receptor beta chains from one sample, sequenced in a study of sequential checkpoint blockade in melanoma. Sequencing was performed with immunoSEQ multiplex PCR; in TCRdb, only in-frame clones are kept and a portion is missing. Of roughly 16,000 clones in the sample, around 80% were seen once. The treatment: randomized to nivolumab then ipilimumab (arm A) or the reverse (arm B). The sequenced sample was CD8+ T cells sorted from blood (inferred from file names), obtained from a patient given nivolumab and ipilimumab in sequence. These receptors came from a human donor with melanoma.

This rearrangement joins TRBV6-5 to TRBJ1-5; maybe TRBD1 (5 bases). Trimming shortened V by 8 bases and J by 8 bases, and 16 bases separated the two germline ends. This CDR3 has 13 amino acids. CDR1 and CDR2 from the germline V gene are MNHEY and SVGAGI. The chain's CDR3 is CASADRGWKPQHF. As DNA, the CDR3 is TGTGCCAGCGCCGACCGGGGGTGGAAGCCCCAGCATTTT.

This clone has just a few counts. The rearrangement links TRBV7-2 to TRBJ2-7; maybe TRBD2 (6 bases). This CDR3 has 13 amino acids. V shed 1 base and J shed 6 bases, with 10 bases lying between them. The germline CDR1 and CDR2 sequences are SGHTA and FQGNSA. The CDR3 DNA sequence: TGTGCCAGCAGCTTAGGGGGAGGCAGCGAGCAGTACTTC. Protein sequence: CASSLGGGSEQYF.

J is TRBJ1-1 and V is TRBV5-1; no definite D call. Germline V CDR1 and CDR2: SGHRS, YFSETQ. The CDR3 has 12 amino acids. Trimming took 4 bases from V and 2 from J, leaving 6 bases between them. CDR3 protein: CASSKLNTEAFF. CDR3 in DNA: TGCGCCAGCAGCAAGCTAAACACTGAAGCTTTCTTT.

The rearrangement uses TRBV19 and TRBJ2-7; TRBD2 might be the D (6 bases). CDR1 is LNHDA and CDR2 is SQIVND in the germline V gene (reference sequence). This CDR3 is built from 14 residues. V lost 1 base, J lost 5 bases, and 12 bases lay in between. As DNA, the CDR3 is TGTGCCAGTAGTATAGGGACGGGAGAGAACGAGCAGTACTTC. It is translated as CASSIGTGENEQYF.

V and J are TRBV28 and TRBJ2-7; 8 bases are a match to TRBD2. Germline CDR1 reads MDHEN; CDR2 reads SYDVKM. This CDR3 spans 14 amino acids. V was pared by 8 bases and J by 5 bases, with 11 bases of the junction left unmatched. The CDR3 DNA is TGTGCCAGCCGCCCTCCGGGAGGGGCGAACGAGCAGTACTTC. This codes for CASRPPGGANEQYF. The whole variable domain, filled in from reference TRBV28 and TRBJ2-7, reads DVKVTQSSRYLVKRTGEKVFLECVQDMDHENMFWYRQDPGLGLRLIYFSYDVKMKEKGDIPEGYSVSREKKERFSLILESASTNQTSMYLCASRPPGGANEQYFGPGTRLTVT.

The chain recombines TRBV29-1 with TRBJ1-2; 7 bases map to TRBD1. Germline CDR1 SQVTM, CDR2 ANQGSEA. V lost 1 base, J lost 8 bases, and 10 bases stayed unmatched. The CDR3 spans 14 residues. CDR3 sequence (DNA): TGCAGCGTTGAAGTCACGACAGGGACGGGAGGCTACACCTTC. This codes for CSVEVTTGTGGYTF.

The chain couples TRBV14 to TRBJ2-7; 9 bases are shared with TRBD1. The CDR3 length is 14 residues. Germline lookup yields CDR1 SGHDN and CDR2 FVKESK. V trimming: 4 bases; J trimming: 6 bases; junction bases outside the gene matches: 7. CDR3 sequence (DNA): TGTGCCAGCAGCCCCTCGGGACAGGGCTCCGAGCAGTACTTC. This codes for CASSPSGQGSEQYF.

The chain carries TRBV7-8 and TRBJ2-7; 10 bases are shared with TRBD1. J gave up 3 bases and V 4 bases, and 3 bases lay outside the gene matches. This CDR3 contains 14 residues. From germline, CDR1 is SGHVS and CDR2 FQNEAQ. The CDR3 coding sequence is TGTGCCAGCAGCTGGACAGGGGGAAACTACGAGCAGTACTTC. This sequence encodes CASSWTGGNYEQYF. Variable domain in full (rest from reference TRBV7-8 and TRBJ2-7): GAGVSQSPRYKVAKRGQDVALRCDPISGHVSLFWYQQALGQGPEFLTYFQNEAQLDKSGLPSDRFFAERPEGSVSTLKIQRTQQEDSAVYLCASSWTGGNYEQYFGPGTRLTVT.

The CDR3 DNA reads as TGCGCCAGCAGCCAAGCCGGGACTGGGGCCAACGTCCTGACTTTC. This gives the protein CASSQAGTGANVLTF. The rearrangement uses TRBV4-1 and TRBJ2-6, with D possibly being TRBD2 (5 bases). Germline CDR1 and CDR2: MGHRA and YSYEKL. Trimming took 1 base from V and 2 from J, leaving 6 bases between them. The CDR3 is made up of 15 amino acids.

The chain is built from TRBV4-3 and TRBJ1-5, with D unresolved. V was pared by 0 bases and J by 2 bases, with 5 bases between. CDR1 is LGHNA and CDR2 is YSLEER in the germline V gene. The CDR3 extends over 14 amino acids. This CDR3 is CASSQERGNQPQHF. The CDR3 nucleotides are TGCGCCAGCAGCCAAGAGAGGGGCAATCAGCCCCAGCATTTT.

The CDR3 nucleotides read TGTGCCAGCGGACTAGCGAACTACGAGCAGTACTTC. It codes for CASGLANYEQYF. The chain employs TRBV28 and TRBJ2-7; 9 bases are shared with TRBD2. The CDR3 is 12 residues long. Losses at the gene ends were 8 bases for V and 3 bases for J; bases not matched to a gene: 2. Germline V CDR1 and CDR2: MDHEN, SYDVKM.